Described below is a single T cell receptor (beta chain) sequence and its context. Its antigen is still unknown. The sample is drawn from a study of siplizumab effects on memory and regulatory T cells. Overall study results and limits: Siplizumab produced a significant reduction in alloreactive sequences that were traceable to unstimulated CD4+ memory cells.

With 2 bases clipped from V and 1 base from J, the junction kept 10 bases outside the gene matches. The germline V gene encodes CDR1 MGHRA and CDR2 YSYEKL. This CDR3 contains 18 residues. Per sample, some 10^5 TCR templates were assayed. Using immunoSEQ multiplex PCR, the repertoire was profiled, and TCRdb retains in-frame clones only, with some absent. The repertoire holds 100,000 to 120,000 clones, approximately 94% seen once, with more than 0.3% in the top ten. The clonotype comes from a human donor in good health. The chain is built from TRBV4-1 and TRBJ2-4; 8 nucleotides align to TRBD1. The specimen sequenced was CD4+ T cells sorted from blood. DNA of the CDR3: TGCGCCAGCAGCCAAATGGGACAGGTAACCATCGCCAAAAACATTCAGTACTTC. Protein sequence: CASSQMGQVTIAKNIQYF.